Listed below are T cell receptor beta chains from one sample, sequenced in a study of patients and donors after allogeneic stem cell transplantation. TCRdb re-analysed the RT-PCR reads in MiXCR, keeping a single row per CDR3 protein. The sample lists fewer than 500,000 distinct CDR3 sequences; approximately 16% were seen once. Sample: blood, either unsorted or a sorted T cell fraction (not recorded which). The receptors come from a human donor who was either an allogeneic HSCT recipient or a stem cell or donor lymphocyte infusion donor (not recorded which). It is not recorded whose cells these are; they may come from a transplant donor. Both conserved end residues are part of each CDR3. A D gene is named only where the DNA matches it firmly. For some rows the clone size is stated as once, few or many, or as a class when expanded; others skip it.

cdr3_length: 14
clone_size: many
v_call: TRBV24-1
d_call: NA
j_call: TRBJ2-1
cdr3_nt: TGTGCCACCAGTGATCCCAATAGGTACAATGAGCAGTTCTTC
cdr3_aa: CATSDPNRYNEQFF

cdr3_length: 15
clone_size: NA
v_call: TRBV9
d_call: NA
j_call: TRBJ1-2
cdr3_nt: TGTGCCAGCAGCGTAAGCTCGACCGTTAACTATGGCTACACCTTC
cdr3_aa: CASSVSSTVNYGYTF

cdr3_length: 14
clone_size: NA
v_call: TRBV12-3/TRBV12-4
d_call: TRBD1
j_call: TRBJ2-7
cdr3_nt: TGTGCCAGCAGTCAGACAGGGAATCGGGGCGAGCAGTACTTC
cdr3_aa: CASSQTGNRGEQYF

cdr3_length: 14
clone_size: few
v_call: TRBV25-1
d_call: NA
j_call: TRBJ1-5
cdr3_nt: TGTGCCAGCAGTGAAAGCGGATTCTATCAGCCCCAGCATTTT
cdr3_aa: CASSESGFYQPQHF

cdr3_length: 16
clone_size: NA
v_call: TRBV20-1
d_call: TRBD1
j_call: TRBJ2-3
cdr3_nt: TGCAGTGCGGATAAAGGGACAGGGGGGTTCACAGATACGCAGTATTTT
cdr3_aa: CSADKGTGGFTDTQYF

cdr3_length: 13
clone_size: NA
v_call: TRBV5-1
d_call: NA
j_call: TRBJ2-1
cdr3_nt: TGCGCCAGCAGCTTGGATTGGGTAGGTGAGCAGTTCTTC
cdr3_aa: CASSLDWVGEQFF

cdr3_length: 16
clone_size: NA
v_call: TRBV5-4
d_call: TRBD1
j_call: TRBJ2-2
cdr3_nt: TGTGCCAGCAGCTTGGATGGACAGGGACCAACCGGGGAGCTGTTTTTT
cdr3_aa: CASSLDGQGPTGELFF

cdr3_length: 11
clone_size: NA
v_call: TRBV29-1
d_call: NA
j_call: TRBJ1-3
cdr3_nt: TGCAGCGTTAGGGGGGGAAACACCATATATTTT
cdr3_aa: CSVRGGNTIYF

cdr3_length: 12
clone_size: NA
v_call: TRBV29-1
d_call: TRBD2
j_call: TRBJ2-7
cdr3_nt: TGCAGCGTGGGACTAGCGGGTAACGAGCAGTACTTC
cdr3_aa: CSVGLAGNEQYF

cdr3_length: 15
clone_size: NA
v_call: TRBV6-1
d_call: NA
j_call: TRBJ1-5
cdr3_nt: TGTGCCAGCAGTGAAGGGGTGGGACAAAACCTGCCCCAGCATTTT
cdr3_aa: CASSEGVGQNLPQHF

cdr3_length: 14
clone_size: many
v_call: TRBV3-1
d_call: TRBD2
j_call: TRBJ2-3
cdr3_nt: TGTGCCAGCAGCCAAGACCCGGGGGGGGATACGCAGTATTTT
cdr3_aa: CASSQDPGGDTQYF

cdr3_length: 13
clone_size: few
v_call: TRBV7-3
d_call: NA
j_call: TRBJ2-1
cdr3_nt: TGTGCCAGCAGCGCCTCGCCCGGGGATGAGCAGTTCTTC
cdr3_aa: CASSASPGDEQFF

cdr3_length: 17
clone_size: NA
v_call: TRBV24-1
d_call: NA
j_call: TRBJ2-1
cdr3_nt: TGTGCCACCAGTGATTCCCTCTTGGGAAGCTCCTACAATGAGCAGTTCTTC
cdr3_aa: CATSDSLLGSSYNEQFF

cdr3_length: 14
clone_size: few
v_call: TRBV4-3
d_call: TRBD2
j_call: TRBJ2-7
cdr3_nt: TGCGCCAGCAGCCAACTAGCGGGGGCCCCTGAGCAGTACTTC
cdr3_aa: CASSQLAGAPEQYF

cdr3_length: 13
clone_size: NA
v_call: TRBV20-1
d_call: TRBD2
j_call: TRBJ2-5
cdr3_nt: TGCAGTGCAGCGGGACTAGCAGGTCAGACCCAGTACTTC
cdr3_aa: CSAAGLAGQTQYF

cdr3_length: 15
clone_size: NA
v_call: TRBV11-2
d_call: TRBD2
j_call: TRBJ2-7
cdr3_nt: TGTGCCAGCAGCTTAGTGGCGGGGGGCCTCTACGAGCAGTACTTC
cdr3_aa: CASSLVAGGLYEQYF

cdr3_length: 15
clone_size: few
v_call: TRBV7-2
d_call: TRBD2
j_call: TRBJ2-7
cdr3_nt: TGTGCCAGCAGCTCTAGCGGGCCTCGCTCCGGCGAGCAGTACTTC
cdr3_aa: CASSSSGPRSGEQYF

cdr3_length: 13
clone_size: NA
v_call: TRBV18
d_call: NA
j_call: TRBJ2-7
cdr3_nt: TGTGCCAGCTCAGTGACAGACTCCTACGAGCAGTACTTC
cdr3_aa: CASSVTDSYEQYF

cdr3_length: 14
clone_size: NA
v_call: TRBV7-9
d_call: NA
j_call: TRBJ1-2
cdr3_nt: TGTGCCAGCAGCTTAGCGAGGCGGCCCCTTGGCTACACCTTC
cdr3_aa: CASSLARRPLGYTF

cdr3_length: 12
clone_size: few
v_call: TRBV20-1
d_call: NA
j_call: TRBJ2-5
cdr3_nt: TGCAGTGCTTGCCAGCGCCAAGAGACCCAGTACTTC
cdr3_aa: CSACQRQETQYF

cdr3_length: 16
clone_size: NA
v_call: TRBV5-4
d_call: NA
j_call: TRBJ2-1
cdr3_nt: TGTGCCAGCAGCTCAGGGGGACTCCTTCGTGACAATGAGCAGTTCTTC
cdr3_aa: CASSSGGLLRDNEQFF

cdr3_length: 13
clone_size: few
v_call: TRBV7-9
d_call: TRBD2
j_call: TRBJ2-3
cdr3_nt: TGTGCCAGCAGCTTATCGGGGGGAAATACGCAGTATTTT
cdr3_aa: CASSLSGGNTQYF

cdr3_length: 17
clone_size: NA
v_call: TRBV5-5
d_call: TRBD1
j_call: TRBJ2-5
cdr3_nt: TGTGCCAGCAGCCTCACGACAGGGACCCTTCCTAAAGAGACCCAGTACTTC
cdr3_aa: CASSLTTGTLPKETQYF

cdr3_length: 15
clone_size: many
v_call: TRBV12-3/TRBV12-4
d_call: NA
j_call: TRBJ1-1
cdr3_nt: TGTGCCAGCAGACTGTCCCCTGTAGCGGGCACTGAAGCTTTCTTT
cdr3_aa: CASRLSPVAGTEAFF

cdr3_length: 15
clone_size: once
v_call: TRBV7-9
d_call: NA
j_call: TRBJ2-7
cdr3_nt: TGTGCCAGCAGCTTAGGACTGGGACGCCCCTACGAGCAGTACTTC
cdr3_aa: CASSLGLGRPYEQYF

cdr3_length: 13
clone_size: NA
v_call: TRBV12-3/TRBV12-4
d_call: NA
j_call: TRBJ2-1
cdr3_nt: TGTGCCAGCACCCTTACAGCGGGACATCATCCGTTCTTC
cdr3_aa: CASTLTAGHHPFF

cdr3_length: 15
clone_size: NA
v_call: TRBV14
d_call: NA
j_call: TRBJ2-7
cdr3_nt: TGTGCCAGCAGCCAAGTTCTAGGAGGCGCCTACGAGCAGTACTTC
cdr3_aa: CASSQVLGGAYEQYF

cdr3_length: 14
clone_size: few
v_call: TRBV20-1
d_call: TRBD2
j_call: TRBJ2-7
cdr3_nt: TGCAGTGCACCACTAGCGGGGGTGCATTACGAGCAGTACTTC
cdr3_aa: CSAPLAGVHYEQYF

cdr3_length: 15
clone_size: NA
v_call: TRBV20-1
d_call: TRBD2
j_call: TRBJ2-1
cdr3_nt: TGCAGTGCTAGAGGACTAGCGATTCCCTACAATGAGCAGTTCTTC
cdr3_aa: CSARGLAIPYNEQFF

cdr3_length: 13
clone_size: few
v_call: TRBV29-1
d_call: TRBD2
j_call: TRBJ2-5
cdr3_nt: TGCAGCGTTAAGGGAAGACTAGCGGGAAGACAGTACTTC
cdr3_aa: CSVKGRLAGRQYF

cdr3_length: 14
clone_size: NA
v_call: TRBV10-3
d_call: TRBD1
j_call: TRBJ2-5
cdr3_nt: TGTGCCATCAGTGATAGAAAAACGGGACAGGCCCAGTACTTC
cdr3_aa: CAISDRKTGQAQYF

cdr3_length: 15
clone_size: few
v_call: TRBV15
d_call: NA
j_call: TRBJ1-1
cdr3_nt: TGTGCCACCAGCCGACCGGGGTCCTCGAACACTGAAGCTTTCTTT
cdr3_aa: CATSRPGSSNTEAFF

cdr3_length: 10
clone_size: few
v_call: TRBV20-1
d_call: NA
j_call: TRBJ2-3
cdr3_nt: TGCAGTGCAGGTCCTCGTCTACGGTATTTT
cdr3_aa: CSAGPRLRYF

cdr3_length: 16
clone_size: NA
v_call: TRBV28
d_call: TRBD1
j_call: TRBJ2-7
cdr3_nt: TGTGCCAGCAGTTTCGCCAGGGGGAGTAGCTCCTACGAGCAGTACTTC
cdr3_aa: CASSFARGSSSYEQYF

cdr3_length: 14
clone_size: few
v_call: TRBV27
d_call: NA
j_call: TRBJ2-7
cdr3_nt: TGTGCCAGCAGAGGGGGGGCCCTCTCCTACGAGCAGTACTTC
cdr3_aa: CASRGGALSYEQYF

cdr3_length: 13
clone_size: NA
v_call: TRBV3-1
d_call: TRBD1
j_call: TRBJ1-2
cdr3_nt: TGTGCCAGCAGCCGCGGACAGGGCTATAGCTACACCTTC
cdr3_aa: CASSRGQGYSYTF

cdr3_length: 14
clone_size: NA
v_call: TRBV12-3/TRBV12-4
d_call: NA
j_call: TRBJ1-1
cdr3_nt: TGTGCCAGCAAAGTAAGTCATCAGAACACTGAAGCTTTCTTT
cdr3_aa: CASKVSHQNTEAFF

cdr3_length: 17
clone_size: few
v_call: TRBV5-1
d_call: TRBD2
j_call: TRBJ2-3
cdr3_nt: TGCGCCAGCAGCGCGGGAGTGAGCGGGAGTCTCACAGATACGCAGTATTTT
cdr3_aa: CASSAGVSGSLTDTQYF

cdr3_length: 10
clone_size: few
v_call: TRBV28
d_call: NA
j_call: TRBJ1-4
cdr3_nt: TGTGCAGGAGGGGGTGAAAAACTGTTTTTT
cdr3_aa: CAGGGEKLFF

cdr3_length: 13
clone_size: NA
v_call: TRBV21-1
d_call: NA
j_call: TRBJ2-7
cdr3_nt: TGTGCCAGCGGATTTGGACAGCCTTACGAGCAGTACTTC
cdr3_aa: CASGFGQPYEQYF

cdr3_length: 16
clone_size: many
v_call: TRBV18
d_call: TRBD1
j_call: TRBJ2-7
cdr3_nt: TGTGCCAGCTCACCATTCGACAGGGACGGTTCGTGGGAGCAGTACTTC
cdr3_aa: CASSPFDRDGSWEQYF